This T cell receptor (beta chain) was retrieved from a study of PD-L1 blockade in urothelial cancer. General study results and limits: Pretreatment peripheral blood TCR clonality that fell below the median predicted better survival among the patients studied.

The assay was immunoSEQ multiplex PCR, and TCRdb's table has in-frame clones only and misses some. In the table there are fewer than 65,000 clones, more than 80% of which are singletons. Time point specified: pretreatment peripheral blood. From germline, CDR1 is SNHLY and CDR2 FYNNEI. The germline V and J ends were trimmed by 7 bases and 4 bases, with 23 bases remaining between them. The CDR3 is 17 residues long. The sample holds a few counts of this clone. The antigen remains unidentified. This receptor was obtained from a man between 65 and 79 years old with urothelial cancer. The sequences come from PBMCs, collected around atezolizumab (anti-PD-L1) treatment. The chain recombines TRBV2 with TRBJ2-1, with D unresolved. The CDR3 bases are TGTGCCAGCAACTCGCCTGGCGTCTCCAGGTTGTACAATGAGCAGTTCTTC. As protein: CASNSPGVSRLYNEQFF.